A selection of T cell receptor beta chains follows, all from one sample in a study of T cell responses to AZD1222 COVID-19 vaccine. The protocol was immunoSEQ multiplex PCR, while the TCRdb copy is restricted to in-frame clones and leaves out a portion. This table has about 110,000 clones, more than 90% appearing once. The sample consisted of peripheral blood, taken 28 days after the second AZD1222 dose. The origin of the receptors is an adult who received the AZD1222 COVID-19 vaccine. Each CDR3 is given with its conserved first and last residue. A D gene is named only where the DNA matches it firmly. Clone size is shown for a subset of rows, as once, few, many or a class of expanded clone.

abundance	d_gene	v_gene	j_gene	CDR3aa	CDR3nt
-	-	TRBV5-1	TRBJ2-5	CASGLWGVMETQYF	TGCGCCAGCGGCCTTTGGGGGGTGATGGAGACCCAGTACTTC
-	TRBD1	TRBV27	TRBJ1-2	CASSFGTGRGYTF	TGTGCCAGCAGTTTTGGGACAGGGCGAGGCTACACCTTC
-	-	TRBV4-1	TRBJ2-3	CASSQDRDNTQYF	TGCGCCAGCAGCCAAGATCGGGACAATACGCAGTATTTT
-	TRBD1	TRBV28	TRBJ1-3	CASNRARVKTGVVGNTIYF	TGTGCCAGCAATAGGGCACGAGTAAAGACAGGGGTGGTGGGAAACACCATATATTTT
few	-	TRBV10-1	TRBJ1-1	CASSRQNTEAFF	TGCGCCAGCAGCCGGCAGAACACTGAAGCTTTCTTT
-	TRBD1	TRBV5-1	TRBJ1-2	CASSLAGTGGDYGYTF	TGCGCCAGCAGCTTGGCCGGGACAGGGGGCGACTATGGCTACACCTTC
once	-	TRBV2	TRBJ1-1	CASTTVFHGVAYTEAFF	TGTGCCAGCACGACGGTTTTTCACGGGGTTGCGTACACTGAAGCTTTCTTT
-	-	TRBV28	TRBJ2-7	CASMAGTRTGKQYF	TGTGCCAGCATGGCCGGGACCCGTACTGGCAAGCAGTACTTC
-	-	TRBV2	TRBJ2-1	CASSERGAGEQFF	TGTGCCAGCAGTGAGCGCGGGGCCGGTGAGCAGTTCTTC
-	-	TRBV24-1	TRBJ1-2	CATSEGGRWYGYTF	TGTGCCACCAGTGAAGGCGGGAGGTGGTATGGCTACACCTTC
-	TRBD2	TRBV18	TRBJ2-1	CASSPTSGVDEQFF	TGTGCCAGCTCGCCCACTAGCGGGGTGGATGAGCAGTTCTTC
few	-	TRBV4-2	TRBJ1-2	CASTFFSGIEVYGYTF	TGTGCCAGCACTTTTTTCTCGGGGATAGAGGTCTATGGCTACACCTTC
-	-	TRBV5-4	TRBJ1-2	CASSLVGRPSYGYTF	TGTGCCAGCAGCTTGGTCGGCAGGCCCAGCTATGGCTACACCTTC
-	TRBD2	TRBV3-1/TRBV3-2	TRBJ2-3	CASTWEGSGKAQYF	TGTGCCAGCACTTGGGAGGGGTCGGGGAAAGCGCAGTATTTT
-	-	TRBV2	TRBJ1-3	CASSEQGASGNTIYF	TGTGCCAGCAGTGAACAGGGAGCGTCTGGAAACACCATATATTTT
-	-	TRBV11-3	TRBJ1-1	CASSLGPTGPKEAFF	TGTGCCAGCAGCTTAGGGCCCACAGGACCTAAAGAAGCTTTCTTT
-	TRBD1	TRBV9	TRBJ2-7	CASSPGTANYEQYF	TGTGCCAGCAGCCCCGGGACAGCAAACTACGAGCAGTACTTC
-	TRBD2	TRBV3-1/TRBV3-2	TRBJ2-7	CASSHPGTSGGYEQYF	TGTGCCAGCAGCCACCCAGGGACTAGCGGGGGGTACGAGCAGTACTTC
-	TRBD1	TRBV29-1	TRBJ1-2	CSVGTGNGYTF	TGCAGCGTGGGGACAGGGAATGGCTACACCTTC
-	-	TRBV18	TRBJ2-1	CASSPNNEQFF	TGTGCCAGCTCACCCAACAATGAGCAGTTCTTC
-	TRBD1	TRBV4-3	TRBJ2-5	CASSQGGQRQETQYF	TGCGCCAGCAGCCAAGGGGGACAGCGCCAAGAGACCCAGTACTTC
-	-	TRBV5-5	TRBJ1-1	CASSFDEDRAFF	TGTGCCAGCAGCTTCGATGAGGACAGAGCTTTCTTT
-	-	TRBV29-1	TRBJ1-2	CSVPRDNSYGYTF	TGCAGCGTTCCCCGGGACAACTCTTATGGCTACACCTTC
-	-	TRBV7-3	TRBJ1-1	CASSPSRGAEAFF	TGTGCCAGCAGCCCCTCGAGGGGGGCTGAAGCTTTCTTT
-	-	TRBV7-2	TRBJ2-5	CASSLGLPQETQYF	TGTGCCAGCAGCTTAGGCCTGCCTCAAGAGACCCAGTACTTC
once	TRBD1	TRBV29-1	TRBJ2-4	CSVGQGNIQYF	TGCAGCGTCGGACAGGGTAACATTCAGTACTTC
few	-	TRBV6-5	TRBJ1-4	CASSYQGSAEKLFF	TGTGCCAGCAGTTACCAGGGGTCGGCTGAAAAACTGTTTTTT
few	-	TRBV18	TRBJ1-3	CASSSQGHSGNTIYF	TGTGCCAGCTCATCACAGGGACACTCTGGAAACACCATATATTTT
once	-	TRBV18	TRBJ1-3	CASSPPGGYGNTIYF	TGTGCCAGCTCACCACCGGGGGGATACGGAAACACCATATATTTT
-	TRBD2	TRBV7-2	TRBJ2-5	CASSFGGGQETQYF	TGTGCCAGCAGCTTTGGCGGGGGCCAAGAGACCCAGTACTTC
-	-	TRBV19	TRBJ2-3	CASSTTLGREQDGDTQYF	TGTGCCAGTAGTACCACCCTTGGCCGCGAGCAGGATGGCGATACGCAGTATTTT
-	TRBD1	TRBV18	TRBJ1-1	CASSPFGQGTEAFF	TGTGCCAGCTCACCTTTCGGACAGGGCACTGAAGCTTTCTTT
-	TRBD2	TRBV6-2/TRBV6-3	TRBJ2-1	CASSYGTRVPNEQFF	TGTGCCAGCAGTTACGGGACTAGGGTACCCAATGAGCAGTTCTTC
-	-	TRBV6-2/TRBV6-3	TRBJ2-1	CASSSRQAYNEQFF	TGTGCCAGCAGTTCCCGGCAAGCCTACAATGAGCAGTTCTTC
-	TRBD2	TRBV14	TRBJ2-2	CASSSRLAGVVTGELFF	TGTGCCAGCAGCTCCCGACTAGCGGGGGTTGTCACCGGGGAGCTGTTTTTT